These T cell receptor beta chains were read from a single sample in a study of cytomegalovirus exposure and HLA in healthy donors. Profiled with immunoSEQ multiplex PCR; TCRdb holds only in-frame clones, not every one. Found here are tens of thousands of clones, roughly 94% of them singletons; the top ten hold roughly 0.6%. The sequenced sample consisted of PBMCs. The receptors originated from a woman aged 18-29 years in good health and CMV-seronegative. Each CDR3 is given with its conserved first and last residue. D genes are given only for firm matches. Size values are once, few and many counts, or a class for expanded clones, and some rows have none.

v_call	clone_size	d_call	j_call	cdr3_aa	cdr3_nt
TRBV5-1	NA	TRBD1	TRBJ2-1	CASSLDRGKWKNEQFF	TGCGCCAGCAGCTTGGACAGGGGGAAGTGGAAGAATGAGCAGTTCTTC
TRBV5-1	NA	NA	TRBJ1-3	CASSFDSGSGNTIYF	TGCGCCAGCAGCTTCGACTCCGGCTCTGGAAACACCATATATTTT
TRBV6-1	NA	NA	TRBJ1-5	CATGREYQPQHF	TGTGCCACCGGGCGGGAATATCAGCCCCAGCATTTT
TRBV7-8	NA	TRBD1	TRBJ1-2	CASSPDRVRGGYTF	TGTGCCAGCAGCCCAGACAGGGTACGAGGAGGCTACACCTTC
TRBV4-3	NA	NA	TRBJ1-2	CASSQVQAGGYTF	TGCGCCAGCAGCCAAGTACAGGCGGGGGGCTACACCTTC
TRBV6-6	NA	TRBD2	TRBJ2-5	CASSKELAGAQETQYF	TGTGCCAGCAGCAAAGAACTAGCGGGGGCCCAAGAGACCCAGTACTTC
TRBV29-1	NA	TRBD2	TRBJ2-5	CSVEDLAGHEFYQETQYF	TGCAGCGTTGAAGATTTAGCGGGACACGAATTTTACCAAGAGACCCAGTACTTC
TRBV19	few	NA	TRBJ1-2	CASSTSGASRVANYGYTF	TGTGCCAGTAGTACATCAGGGGCCAGTCGAGTAGCTAACTATGGCTACACCTTC
TRBV28	NA	NA	TRBJ1-2	CARPKTVTNYGYTF	TGTGCCAGACCCAAGACAGTTACTAACTATGGCTACACCTTC
TRBV7-9	NA	NA	TRBJ1-1	CASSQAPVGGNTEAFF	TGTGCCAGCAGCCAAGCCCCGGTAGGAGGGAACACTGAAGCTTTCTTT
TRBV30	NA	NA	TRBJ2-7	CAWSTGQSYEQYF	TGTGCCTGGAGTACAGGACAGTCCTACGAGCAGTACTTC
TRBV6-1	NA	TRBD2	TRBJ2-3	CASSESWTSGAADTQYF	TGTGCCAGCAGTGAAAGTTGGACTAGCGGGGCGGCAGATACGCAGTATTTT
TRBV7-9	NA	TRBD1	TRBJ1-1	CASNDRDTEAFF	TGTGCCAGCAACGACAGGGACACTGAAGCTTTCTTT
TRBV15	NA	TRBD1	TRBJ1-3	CATSRRGQITSGNTIYF	TGTGCCACCAGCAGACGGGGACAGATCACCTCTGGAAACACCATATATTTT
TRBV10-3	NA	NA	TRBJ1-6	CAISVGAGASNNSPLHF	TGTGCCATCAGTGTGGGGGCAGGGGCGTCCAACAATTCACCCCTCCACTTT
TRBV9	NA	NA	TRBJ2-2	CASAGRTGELFF	TGTGCCAGTGCGGGGAGAACCGGGGAGCTGTTTTTT
TRBV9	NA	NA	TRBJ1-5	CASSADSSNQPQHF	TGTGCCAGCAGCGCGGACAGTAGCAATCAGCCCCAGCATTTT
TRBV28	NA	TRBD2	TRBJ2-5	CASSLERGGLSKKTQYF	TGTGCCAGCAGTTTGGAGCGGGGGGGCCTTTCGAAGAAGACCCAGTACTTC
TRBV27	NA	NA	TRBJ1-1	CASSRGGHTEAFF	TGTGCCAGCTCAAGAGGAGGACACACTGAAGCTTTCTTT
TRBV6-5	NA	TRBD1	TRBJ2-1	CASEGTDYNEQFF	TGTGCCAGCGAGGGGACAGACTACAATGAGCAGTTCTTC
TRBV6-5	NA	TRBD2	TRBJ2-1	CASSGTGGGLREQFF	TGTGCCAGCAGTGGGACTGGCGGGGGGTTACGTGAGCAGTTCTTC
TRBV28	NA	TRBD2	TRBJ2-7	CASRSEAGGLSYEQYF	TGTGCCAGCAGGAGCGAAGCGGGGGGCCTCTCCTACGAGCAGTACTTC
TRBV30	NA	NA	TRBJ1-3	CAWAGGNTIYF	TGTGCCTGGGCGGGGGGGAACACCATATATTTT
TRBV9	NA	NA	TRBJ2-1	CASSVVGGRWDEQFF	TGTGCCAGCAGCGTAGTGGGGGGAAGATGGGATGAGCAGTTCTTC
TRBV28	NA	NA	TRBJ2-5	CASSFLHRLKETQYF	TGTGCCAGCAGTTTCCTGCACCGACTGAAAGAGACCCAGTACTTC
TRBV5-1	NA	TRBD1	TRBJ1-2	CASSFTGANYGYTF	TGCGCCAGCAGCTTTACAGGGGCTAACTATGGCTACACCTTC
TRBV9	NA	TRBD1	TRBJ1-1	CASSATGVEAFF	TGTGCCAGCAGCGCAACAGGGGTCGAAGCTTTCTTT
TRBV6-5	NA	NA	TRBJ1-2	CASSPDREVVYGYTF	TGTGCCAGCAGTCCAGACAGAGAAGTAGTGTATGGCTACACCTTC
TRBV4-1	NA	NA	TRBJ1-2	CASSHLPGKDGYTF	TGCGCCAGCAGCCACCTACCAGGGAAGGATGGCTACACCTTC
TRBV2	NA	TRBD2	TRBJ2-1	CASSGLAGGGDEQFF	TGTGCCAGCAGTGGGCTAGCGGGGGGAGGGGATGAGCAGTTCTTC
TRBV29-1	NA	TRBD1	TRBJ2-1	CSVEDQQGAGNEQFF	TGCAGCGTTGAAGATCAACAGGGGGCTGGGAATGAGCAGTTCTTC
TRBV7-2	NA	NA	TRBJ1-1	CASSLRLRPNTEAFF	TGTGCCAGCAGCTTAAGGTTGCGGCCGAACACTGAAGCTTTCTTT
TRBV19	once	NA	TRBJ1-3	CASRTPRRGDTIYF	TGTGCCAGTAGAACCCCAAGGCGGGGTGACACCATATATTTT
TRBV10-3	NA	TRBD1	TRBJ2-1	CATETGEFNEQFF	TGTGCCACGGAGACAGGGGAGTTCAATGAGCAGTTCTTC
TRBV11-2	NA	NA	TRBJ1-1	CASSSIRNTEAFF	TGTGCCAGCAGCTCAATCAGGAACACTGAAGCTTTCTTT
TRBV5-5	few	NA	TRBJ1-4	CASTGQLTNEKLFF	TGTGCCAGCACCGGACAGCTAACTAATGAAAAACTGTTTTTT
TRBV4-3	NA	NA	TRBJ2-1	CASSQDQQIYNEQFF	TGCGCCAGCAGCCAAGACCAACAGATCTACAATGAGCAGTTCTTC
TRBV5-1	NA	TRBD1	TRBJ1-2	CASSLVPGGYGYTF	TGCGCCAGCAGCTTAGTCCCAGGGGGTTATGGCTACACCTTC
TRBV4-1	NA	NA	TRBJ1-1	CASSHTTAPNTEAFF	TGCGCCAGCAGCCATACGACAGCACCGAACACTGAAGCTTTCTTT
TRBV5-8	NA	NA	TRBJ1-4	CASSLEGTGFEKLFF	TGTGCCAGCAGCTTGGAGGGAACAGGGTTTGAAAAACTGTTTTTT
TRBV27	NA	TRBD1	TRBJ2-2	CASTETGATGTGELFF	TGTGCCAGCACCGAAACAGGGGCCACTGGGACCGGGGAGCTGTTTTTT
TRBV29-1	medium-sized	NA	TRBJ2-7	CSGGTAAYEQYF	TGCAGCGGGGGGACTGCAGCCTACGAGCAGTACTTC
TRBV5-1	NA	TRBD2	TRBJ2-1	CASSLALTSGINEQFF	TGCGCCAGCAGCTTGGCCTTGACTAGCGGAATCAATGAGCAGTTCTTC
TRBV28	NA	TRBD1	TRBJ1-5	CASSLGNSGTAVQHF	TGTGCCAGCAGTTTAGGGAATTCCGGGACAGCCGTCCAGCATTTT
TRBV28	NA	TRBD1	TRBJ1-5	CASSSQGQGNQPQHF	TGTGCCAGCAGTTCCCAAGGACAGGGGAATCAGCCCCAGCATTTT
TRBV28	NA	NA	TRBJ1-3	CASSLISGNTIYF	TGTGCCAGCAGTCTAATATCTGGAAACACCATATATTTT
TRBV4-1	NA	NA	TRBJ1-1	CASSQFRVRTEAFF	TGCGCCAGCAGCCAATTCAGGGTTAGGACTGAAGCTTTCTTT
TRBV9	NA	NA	TRBJ2-2	CASSASRDMITGELFF	TGTGCCAGCAGCGCCTCCCGGGACATGATCACCGGGGAGCTGTTTTTT
TRBV14	few	TRBD2	TRBJ2-5	CASSPSPSGEGTQYF	TGTGCCAGCAGCCCCAGCCCCTCCGGGGAGGGGACCCAGTACTTC
TRBV5-6	NA	NA	TRBJ1-3	CASSARTGNTIYF	TGTGCCAGCAGCGCTAGAACCGGAAACACCATATATTTT
TRBV29-1	NA	TRBD2	TRBJ2-3	CSVAGGGATDTQYF	TGCAGCGTTGCCGGCGGGGGGGCCACAGATACGCAGTATTTT
TRBV5-1	NA	NA	TRBJ1-5	CASSRGDGTSNQPQHF	TGCGCCAGCAGCCGGGGGGATGGCACTAGCAATCAGCCCCAGCATTTT